This T cell receptor (beta chain) was captured in a study of long-term antiretroviral therapy in people with HIV. On this clone itself: The antigen remains unidentified.

Run at survey level, the immunoSEQ assay was version v3.0. Each sample aimed for about 35,000-55,000 sequenced T-cell genomes. Produced via immunoSEQ multiplex PCR; TCRdb's table is partial and in-frame only. The repertoire holds roughly 30,000 clones, with roughly 96% as singletons. CDR3 size: 15 residues. CDR1 and CDR2 from the germline V gene are SGHTA and FQGNSA. V lost 7 bases and J lost 0, with 13 bases in between. Study-wide results and caveats: It was not possible to obtain data on ART adherence, viral resistance or therapy changes.

Sequencing used unsorted PBMCs, obtained roughly 6 years after starting antiretroviral therapy. The chain has TRBV7-2 and TRBJ1-5; no reliable D call. This sequence originates from a man between 25 and 39 years old with HIV. Written as DNA, the CDR3 is TGTGCCAGCACCTTGATACCCTATAGCAATCAGCCCCAGCATTTT. As protein: CASTLIPYSNQPQHF.